This TCR beta chain was found in a study of control samples from healthy donors and cancer patients. V lost 0 bases, J lost 3 bases, and 13 bases lay in between. The CDR3 runs to 15 residues. Per germline, CDR1 SGDLS and CDR2 YYNGEE. Sequenced by immunoSEQ multiplex PCR; TCRdb stores in-frame clones only, minus some. This table has roughly 120,000 clones, around 89% appearing once. The chain has TRBV9 and TRBJ2-7, with D uncertain. The source is a woman between 50 and 59 years old with colorectal cancer. Input material: PBMCs. The CDR3 DNA reads TGTGCCAGCAGCGTAGGTCCAGGTGCAGGCTACGAGCAGTACTTC. Translation: CASSVGPGAGYEQYF. Full variable domain (missing parts from reference TRBV9 and TRBJ2-7): DSGVTQTPKHLITATGQRVTLRCSPRSGDLSVYWYQQSLDQGLQFLIQYYNGEERAKGNILERFSAQQFPDLHSELNLSSLELGDSALYFCASSVGPGAGYEQYFGPGTRLTVT.